The sequence of this T cell receptor beta chain was determined in a study of radiotherapy plus CTLA-4 blockade in lung cancer. Study-level points and caveats: Tumor-derived TCR clones expanded in blood after radiotherapy plus ipilimumab.

CTLA-4 blockade with ipilimumab, together with focal radiation, was given to patients with chemo-refractory metastatic non-small-cell lung cancer. V was pared by 5 bases and J by 0 bases, with 5 bases of the junction left unmatched. This CDR3 comprises 15 residues. Germline CDR1 reads MDHEN; CDR2 reads SYDVKM. Sequencing was performed with immunoSEQ multiplex PCR; in TCRdb, only in-frame clones are kept and a portion is missing. The sample lists approximately 28,000 clones; roughly 83% were seen once. Details on this clone: Its specificity is not known.

This specimen was peripheral blood, taken from a patient treated with radiotherapy plus ipilimumab. This TCR derives from a human donor with non-small cell lung cancer that progressed on radiotherapy plus ipilimumab. The chain joins TRBV28 to TRBJ1-2, with 8 positions matching TRBD1. The CDR3 DNA reads TGTGCCAGCAGTACCCCGGACAGGGCTAACTATGGCTACACCTTC. Protein product: CASSTPDRANYGYTF.